The next 9 T cell receptor beta chains were all read from a single sample in a study of T cells after yellow fever vaccination. In TCRdb, the 5' RACE reads were re-called with MiXCR into one record per CDR3 protein. The sample consists of hundreds of thousands of distinct CDR3 sequences, roughly an eighth of them appearing once. This specimen consisted of PBMCs, obtained on the day of the yellow fever booster vaccination. The receptors were sampled from a man in his thirties or forties who received the YFV17D yellow fever vaccine.

The V and J genes are TRBV7-9 and TRBJ2-3; no reliable D call. In germline, CDR1 is SEHNR, CDR2 FQNEAQ (reference sequence). This CDR3 is 13 amino acids long. V shed 3 bases and J shed 5 bases, with 9 bases lying between them. For the CDR3, the DNA is TGTGCCAGCAGCTTTTTCGTGTTAGATACGCAGTATTTT. Protein sequence: CASSFFVLDTQYF. The variable domain in full, completed from reference TRBV7-9 and TRBJ2-3, reads DTGVSQNPRHKITKRGQNVTFRCDPISEHNRLYWYRQTLGQGPEFLTYFQNEAQLEKSRLLSDRFSAERPKGSFSTLEIQRTEQGDSAMYLCASSFFVLDTQYFGPGTRLTVL.

The chain links TRBV5-1 to TRBJ2-7; D unclear. CDR1 and CDR2 from the germline V gene are SGHRS and YFSETQ. The CDR3 length is 14 residues. V gave up 6 bases and J gave up 4 bases, with 17 bases separating them. The CDR3, as DNA: TGCGCCAGCAAGTCCCAGGCGCGGAATTACGAGCAGTACTTC. Translation: CASKSQARNYEQYF.

This clonotype was counted only a few times. This sequence joins TRBV30 and TRBJ2-3; D possibly corresponds to TRBD2 (5 bases). The germline V and J ends were trimmed by 2 bases and 4 bases, with 10 bases remaining between them. CDR3 length: 13 amino acids. CDR1 is GTSNPN and CDR2 is SVGIG in the germline V gene (reference sequence). This chain's CDR3 is CAWSRTRSDTQYF. The CDR3 DNA reads TGTGCCTGGAGTAGAACTAGGTCAGATACGCAGTATTTT.

This clonotype was seen a few times. The chain is built from TRBV20-1 and TRBJ1-5; no reliable D call. Germline loops: CDR1 DFQATT, CDR2 SNEGSKA (reference sequence). This CDR3 is built from 13 residues. The V end was cut by 3 bases, the J end by 2 bases, with 8 bases between. CDR3 sequence reads: CSASSMGNQPQHF. In DNA, the CDR3 is TGCAGTGCTAGTTCTATGGGCAATCAGCCCCAGCATTTT.

This chain uses TRBV7-9 with TRBJ2-7, with 12 bases matching TRBD2. Germline assignment: CDR1 SEHNR and CDR2 FQNEAQ (reference sequence). This CDR3 region has 17 residues. V shed 4 bases and J 2 bases; nucleotides not matched to a gene: 9. This CDR3 is CASSSLGTSGFAYEQYF. CDR3 coding DNA: TGTGCCAGCAGCTCCCTAGGGACTAGCGGGTTCGCCTACGAGCAGTACTTC.

The chain couples TRBV5-1 to TRBJ1-4; D may be TRBD1 (5 bases). Germline CDR1 and CDR2: SGHRS and YFSETQ. V lost 4 bases and J 7 bases, leaving 14 bases between the germline ends. The CDR3 totals 14 residues. The CDR3 DNA reads as TGCGCCAGCAGCGACCGGGGCGAGAGTGAAAAACTGTTTTTT. Translated, it gives CASSDRGESEKLFF.

V and J are TRBV5-1 and TRBJ2-7, with 8 bases fitting TRBD1. The V gene end was trimmed by 4 bases and the J gene end by 0 bases; junction bases not matched to a gene: 6. Germline CDR1 and CDR2: SGHRS and YFSETQ. The CDR3 is 15 residues long. CDR3 in DNA: TGCGCCAGCAGCCGGACAGGGTATAACTCCTACGAGCAGTACTTC. Translation gives CASSRTGYNSYEQYF.

This clonotype occurred a few times. The V call is TRBV7-6, the J call TRBJ2-5; TRBD2 aligns across 8 bases. The CDR3 totals 15 residues. Germline CDR1 and CDR2: SGHVS and FNYEAQ. J gave up 3 bases and V 2 bases, and 5 bases lay outside the gene matches. The CDR3 loop reads CASSLLSGGEETQYF. The CDR3 region has the DNA TGTGCCAGCAGCTTACTCAGCGGGGGAGAAGAGACCCAGTACTTC.

The V call is TRBV20-1, the J call TRBJ2-7; 11 bases are shared with TRBD2. The CDR3 runs to 16 residues. Germline V lookup: CDR1 DFQATT, CDR2 SNEGSKA (reference sequence). J was trimmed by 2 bases and V by 3 bases; bases with no gene match: 9. The chain's CDR3 is CSASEFLAGGTYEQYF. The CDR3 DNA follows: TGCAGTGCTAGCGAATTTCTAGCGGGAGGAACCTACGAGCAGTACTTC.